These T cell receptor beta chains were read from a single sample in a study of blood T cell repertoires in COVID-19. The table came from immunoSEQ multiplex PCR; TCRdb's copy has only in-frame clones and leaves some out. The sample holds approximately 97,000 clones, around nine tenths seen once. Sequenced sample: peripheral blood. The receptors derive from a man aged 50-59 years with COVID-19, enrolled during active disease. The CDR3 runs from the conserved cysteine through the conserved F or W. The order of the fields is V gene, D gene, clone size, J gene, CDR3 DNA, CDR3 protein. The D gene is left open where the match is weak. Not all rows give a size; the values are once, few, many and, for expanded clones, a class.

TRBV3-1/TRBV3-2,.,.,TRBJ1-2,TGTGCCAGCAGCCAAGAGAGGTATGGCTACACCTTC,CASSQERYGYTF
TRBV19,TRBD1,.,TRBJ1-5,TGTGCCAGTAGTGTAAAAACAGGGGCCCTTAGCAATCAGCCCCAGCATTTT,CASSVKTGALSNQPQHF
TRBV7-8,TRBD2,.,TRBJ2-3,TGTGCCAGCAGCCACCGGCTAGCGGGCCAAGGACATACGCAGTATTTT,CASSHRLAGQGHTQYF
TRBV5-1,.,.,TRBJ1-4,TGCGCCAGCAGCATTACAGATGAAAAACTGTTTTTT,CASSITDEKLFF
TRBV6-1,.,.,TRBJ1-5,TGTGCCAGCAGTGATGGTCTTTCATATGCGGGATATCAGCCCCAGCATTTT,CASSDGLSYAGYQPQHF
TRBV7-9,.,.,TRBJ1-4,TGTGCCAGCAGCTTGCAGACAGGAGGCGCTACTAATGAAAAACTGTTTTTT,CASSLQTGGATNEKLFF
TRBV4-1,TRBD1,.,TRBJ1-3,TGCGCCAGCAGCCCCCCTGACAGGGGCAGGTCTGGAAACACCATATATTTT,CASSPPDRGRSGNTIYF
TRBV15,.,few,TRBJ1-6,TGTGCCACCAGCAGAGATCGAGGACAGTCCAATTCACCCCTCCACTTT,CATSRDRGQSNSPLHF
TRBV7-2,TRBD2,.,TRBJ2-2,TGTGCCAGCAGCCACGGGCGGGGGGGCCAGACCGGGGAGCTGTTTTTT,CASSHGRGGQTGELFF
TRBV7-2,TRBD2,.,TRBJ2-1,TGTGCCAGCAGCTTAGCGGGAGGGCCCTACAATGAGCAGTTCTTC,CASSLAGGPYNEQFF
TRBV24-1,TRBD1,.,TRBJ1-2,TGTGCCACCAGTGATCCAAAACCGGGACAGGGATATGGCTACACCTTC,CATSDPKPGQGYGYTF
TRBV6-5,.,.,TRBJ1-2,TGTGCCAGCAGTTACGACACAGGGTTCTATGGCTACACCTTC,CASSYDTGFYGYTF
TRBV28,.,.,TRBJ1-2,TGTGCCAGCAGTTTCTCTAACAGACCGATTTATGGCTACACCTTC,CASSFSNRPIYGYTF
TRBV12-3/TRBV12-4,.,.,TRBJ1-1,TGTGCCAGCGCATGGCCGGAGACTGAAGCTTTCTTT,CASAWPETEAFF
TRBV4-2,.,.,TRBJ1-2,TGTGCCAGCAGCCAAGATAGGGCAGGGTCCTATGGCTACACCTTC,CASSQDRAGSYGYTF
TRBV5-1,TRBD1,few,TRBJ1-2,TGCGCCAGCAGCCCGACAGGGGGCGGACACTATGGCTACACCTTC,CASSPTGGGHYGYTF
TRBV30,.,.,TRBJ2-2,TGTGCCTGGAGACCACTAGGGAACACCGGGGAGCTGTTTTTT,CAWRPLGNTGELFF
TRBV5-1,TRBD1,.,TRBJ1-2,TGCGCCAGCAGCTCCGGGACAGGGGCAGGGGACTCCGTCTATGGCTACACCTTC,CASSSGTGAGDSVYGYTF
TRBV6-8,.,.,TRBJ1-6,TGTGCCAGCAGTTACCATAGCTCCTATAATTCACCCCTCCACTTT,CASSYHSSYNSPLHF
TRBV5-3,TRBD2,.,TRBJ2-1,TGTGCCAGAAGCCTACACCTAGCGGGGTGGCGAAATGAGCAGTTCTTC,CARSLHLAGWRNEQFF
TRBV10-3,.,once,TRBJ1-5,TGTGCCATCAGTGACTTTGGGACAAATCAGCCCCAGCATTTT,CAISDFGTNQPQHF
TRBV30,TRBD2,.,TRBJ2-2,TGTGCCTGGAAGGCTAGCGGAGGCCCCGGGGAGCTGTTTTTT,CAWKASGGPGELFF
TRBV5-8,TRBD2,.,TRBJ2-3,TGTGCCAGCAGCTTGAGGGGACTAGCGGACACAGATACGCAGTATTTT,CASSLRGLADTDTQYF
TRBV30,.,.,TRBJ2-6,TGTGCCTGGAGCCGGGGGAGCGGGTCAGGGGCCAACGTCCTGACTTTC,CAWSRGSGSGANVLTF
TRBV5-6,TRBD2,once,TRBJ2-1,TGTGCCAGCAGTCCACTAGCGGGGGGCCGGAGGACTGAGCAGTTCTTC,CASSPLAGGRRTEQFF
TRBV4-3,TRBD1,.,TRBJ2-2,TGCGCCAGCAGCCAGGGACAGGCGAACACCGGGGAGCTGTTTTTT,CASSQGQANTGELFF
TRBV28,.,.,TRBJ1-6,TGTGCCAGCAGTCTAGGTTCTTCTCCGTTTCGCTCCTATAATTCACCCCTCCACTTT,CASSLGSSPFRSYNSPLHF
TRBV2,.,.,TRBJ2-2,TGTGCCAGCAGTAGGGGGAACACCGGGGAGCTGTTTTTT,CASSRGNTGELFF
TRBV10-3,TRBD2,.,TRBJ2-2,TGTGCCATCAGTGCACCGAAGCGGGAAAACACCGGGGAGCTGTTTTTT,CAISAPKRENTGELFF
TRBV19,TRBD1,.,TRBJ1-1,TGTGCCAGTAGGACAGGGGGGAACACTGAAGCTTTCTTT,CASRTGGNTEAFF
TRBV6-1,.,.,TRBJ2-3,TGTGCCAGCAGTGAATTTCTGGGGGCGCCTAGCACAGATACGCAGTATTTT,CASSEFLGAPSTDTQYF
TRBV3-1/TRBV3-2,TRBD2,.,TRBJ2-5,TGTGCCAGCAGCCAAGATTCGTTAGCGGGGGCTCGGGGAGAGACCCAGTACTTC,CASSQDSLAGARGETQYF
TRBV29-1,TRBD2,.,TRBJ2-5,TGCAGCGTTGGCGGGGGGCCCATCGGAGAGACCCAGTACTTC,CSVGGGPIGETQYF
TRBV3-1/TRBV3-2,.,.,TRBJ1-6,TGTGCCAGCAGCCAAGTCGAGGGAGGTAATTCACCCCTCCACTTT,CASSQVEGGNSPLHF
TRBV2,TRBD2,.,TRBJ2-7,TGTGCCAGCACCGGCGGGGGGGGACGCGAGCAGTACTTC,CASTGGGGREQYF
TRBV3-1/TRBV3-2,.,.,TRBJ2-7,TGTGCCAGCAGCCAAGAGCCCTCACTCCCTTACGAGCAGTACTTC,CASSQEPSLPYEQYF
TRBV12-3/TRBV12-4,.,.,TRBJ1-1,TGTGCCAGCAGTCTGGCGGGGGGAGTTGAAGCTTTCTTT,CASSLAGGVEAFF
TRBV30,.,.,TRBJ1-3,TGTGCCTCCACGACCGGGAGCTCTGGAAACACCATATATTTT,CASTTGSSGNTIYF
TRBV9,TRBD1,.,TRBJ1-6,TGTGCCAGCAGCGCCGGGACAGGGTTCAGTTCACCCCTCCACTTT,CASSAGTGFSSPLHF
TRBV24-1,TRBD1,.,TRBJ1-2,TGTGCCACGGGGGGGACAGGAGGCTACACCTTC,CATGGTGGYTF
TRBV5-1,TRBD1,.,TRBJ2-1,TGCGCCAGCAGCTTGGCCGGGACAGGGGGCCGGGAGCAGTTCTTC,CASSLAGTGGREQFF
TRBV2,TRBD1,once,TRBJ1-2,TGTGCCACCAGACGGACAGGGCGGTATGGCTACACCTTC,CATRRTGRYGYTF
TRBV11-2,.,.,TRBJ1-4,TGTGCCAGCAGCGCCCGACAGGCGCTAAATGAAAAACTGTTTTTT,CASSARQALNEKLFF
TRBV10-3,.,.,TRBJ2-7,TGTGCCATCAGTGAGGGGACATCGTACGAGCAGTACTTC,CAISEGTSYEQYF
TRBV11-2,TRBD1,.,TRBJ1-1,TGTGCCAGCAGCTTGGGGGACAGGAGGAACACTGAAGCTTTCTTT,CASSLGDRRNTEAFF
TRBV5-6,.,.,TRBJ2-7,TGTGCCAGCAGCTTGGCCCAATACGAGCAGTACTTC,CASSLAQYEQYF
TRBV19,TRBD1,.,TRBJ1-3,TGTGCCAGTAGACAAGGGGAGGGACAGGGAACTTTCTCTGGAAACACCATATATTTT,CASRQGEGQGTFSGNTIYF
TRBV6-6,.,.,TRBJ1-3,TGTGCCAGCAGTCTTCGGGGGAGGGAAAACACCATATATTTT,CASSLRGRENTIYF
TRBV5-1,.,.,TRBJ2-7,TGCGCCAGCAGCTTGGGAGATAGCGAGCAGTACTTC,CASSLGDSEQYF
TRBV5-5,TRBD1,.,TRBJ1-1,TGTGCCAGCAGCGGAGCCGGGACAGGGGACCAAGCTTTCTTT,CASSGAGTGDQAFF
TRBV4-1,.,.,TRBJ1-4,TGCGCCAGCAGCCAAGATAGAGCAACTAATGAAAAACTGTTTTTT,CASSQDRATNEKLFF
TRBV7-2,TRBD1,.,TRBJ2-1,TGTGCCAGCAGCGTAAGACAGGGTGACAATGAGCAGTTCTTC,CASSVRQGDNEQFF